This T cell receptor (beta chain) was recorded in a study of blood T cell repertoires in COVID-19. Study-level background: COVID-19 samples from acute and convalescent phases originated in the United States, Italy and Spain. T cells, B-cell-depleted T cells, or PBMCs provided the cDNA or gDNA that served as material.

A Seattle source enrolled patients during active infection and followed them longitudinally. In the original workflow: Reference gene primers were amplified, and this amplification served to estimate nucleated cell counts. The method was immunoSEQ multiplex PCR; TCRdb's version includes in-frame clones alone and lacks a portion of them. Clonal size and the V and J genes are those of that table, whereas D and trimming came from the DNA. Among 410,000 or so clones listed, about 88% were seen once. The germline V and J ends were trimmed by 2 bases and 7 bases, with 6 bases remaining between them. Germline V CDR1 and CDR2: SQVTM, ANQGSEA. CDR3 length: 11 residues.

The material sequenced was peripheral blood. The chain recombines TRBV29-1 with TRBJ2-1, with a possible D match to TRBD2 (5 bases). This TCR came from a woman aged 40 to 49 with COVID-19, enrolled during active disease. The CDR3 here is CSVERGNEQFF. The DNA for the CDR3 is TGCAGCGTTGAACGGGGAAATGAGCAGTTCTTC.